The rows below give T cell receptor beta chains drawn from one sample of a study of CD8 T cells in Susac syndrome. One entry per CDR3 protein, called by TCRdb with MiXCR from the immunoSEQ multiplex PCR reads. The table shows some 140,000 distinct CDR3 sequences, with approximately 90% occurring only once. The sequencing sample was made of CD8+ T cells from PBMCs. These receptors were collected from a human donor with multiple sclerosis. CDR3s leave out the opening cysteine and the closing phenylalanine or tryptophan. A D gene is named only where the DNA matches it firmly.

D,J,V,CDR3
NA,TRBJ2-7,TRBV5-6,ASSLEGPREQY
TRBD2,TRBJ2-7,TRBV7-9,ASSPYLGTSGYEQY
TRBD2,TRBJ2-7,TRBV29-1,SVEGLAGGSYEQY
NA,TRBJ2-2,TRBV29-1,SAEGWPYTGELF
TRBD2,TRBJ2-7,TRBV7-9,ASSWGLAGDEQY
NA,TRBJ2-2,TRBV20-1,SARKTRTGELF
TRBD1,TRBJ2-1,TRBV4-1,ASSPYPGQGSSYNEQF
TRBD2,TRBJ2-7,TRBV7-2,ASSWAGGSPYEQY
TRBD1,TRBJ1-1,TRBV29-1,SVPQGVEAF
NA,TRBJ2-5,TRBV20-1,SARGRGNLFPETQY
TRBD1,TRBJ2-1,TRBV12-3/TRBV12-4,ASTFRQGAMDEQF
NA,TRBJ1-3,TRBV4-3,ASSQDQIGSGNTIY